The present T cell receptor beta chain was sequenced within a study of patients and donors after allogeneic stem cell transplantation. Germline values: CDR1 MNHNS, CDR2 SASEGT. The CDR3 is 12 amino acids. The V end was cut by 1 base, the J end by 14 bases, with 13 bases between. Each CDR3 protein gets one entry after TCRdb re-called the RT-PCR reads with MiXCR. This sample has a few hundred thousand distinct CDR3 sequences; roughly two fifths occur once, and the top ten carry 11%. The origin of this receptor is a human donor who was either an allogeneic HSCT recipient or a stem cell or donor lymphocyte infusion donor (not recorded which). It is not recorded whose cells these are; they may come from a transplant donor. The gene calls are TRBV6-1 and TRBJ2-3; no definite D call. The material sequenced was blood, either unsorted or a sorted T cell fraction (not recorded which). CDR3 DNA sequence: TGTGCCAGCAGTGAAGGGGTCAGGACGGGGTATTTT. Translating it yields CASSEGVRTGYF.